These T cell receptor beta chains were read from a single sample in a study of early T cells in non-severe SARS-CoV-2 infection. One entry per CDR3 protein, called by TCRdb with MiXCR from the 5' RACE reads. The sample lists about 110,000 distinct CDR3 sequences, around 12% occurring once. Sample: whole blood, taken at baseline. These receptors were obtained from an adult who was a healthcare worker with PCR-confirmed SARS-CoV-2 infection or an uninfected control (not recorded which). Both conserved end residues are part of each CDR3. The order of the fields is V gene, clone size, D gene, J gene, CDR3 DNA, CDR3 protein. D genes are given only for firm matches. Size tells how often a clone was seen (once, few, many) or the class of an expanded clone, and some rows leave it out.

TRBV18,few,TRBD1,TRBJ1-6,TGTGCCAGCTTGACTTCGACAGGGGGCAGTCCACCCCTCCACTTT,CASLTSTGGSPPLHF
TRBV5-4,NA,TRBD1,TRBJ1-2,TGTGCCAGCAGCCCAAATCTATGGACAGGGACGGGATACATCTTC,CASSPNLWTGTGYIF
TRBV7-2,NA,TRBD2,TRBJ2-3,TGTGCCAGCAGCCTTCCGGGACTAGGAGTAGATACGCAGTATTTT,CASSLPGLGVDTQYF
TRBV9,NA,NA,TRBJ2-3,TGTGCCAGCAGCGTAGAAGGCGGTACCACAGATACGCAGTATTTT,CASSVEGGTTDTQYF
TRBV6-5,NA,NA,TRBJ1-2,TGTGCCAGCAGTGGCCCTCTGGGCGATGGCTACACCTTC,CASSGPLGDGYTF
TRBV5-1,few,TRBD1,TRBJ1-2,TGCGCCAGCAGCTTGGTTCCAGGGGGCCCTACTGCTAACTATGGCTACACCTTC,CASSLVPGGPTANYGYTF
TRBV29-1,few,NA,TRBJ2-2,TGCAGCGTTGGTTGGACTAACACCGGGGAGCTGTTTTTT,CSVGWTNTGELFF
TRBV6-5,few,NA,TRBJ2-2,TGTGCCAGCAGTCTCTTCTCAGCGAACACCGGGGAGCTGTTTTTT,CASSLFSANTGELFF
TRBV6-5,few,NA,TRBJ1-1,TGTGCCAGCAGTCTTCGGAGTGGCGCTGAAGCTTTCTTT,CASSLRSGAEAFF
TRBV6-2/TRBV6-3,few,NA,TRBJ2-7,TGTGCCAGCAGGGATGGAGGGACAGCCTCCTACGAGCAGTACTTC,CASRDGGTASYEQYF
TRBV7-2,many,NA,TRBJ1-4,TGTGCCAGCAGCTTAGCGCGAGGGAAGGCCGAAAAACTGTTTTTT,CASSLARGKAEKLFF
TRBV28,few,NA,TRBJ1-2,TGTGCCAGCAGCCCCCTTCGCTATGGCTACACCTTC,CASSPLRYGYTF
TRBV5-1,NA,NA,TRBJ1-5,TGCGCCAGCAGCCCAGGGGATAGCAATCAGCCCCAGCATTTT,CASSPGDSNQPQHF